Below are 27 T cell receptor beta chains sequenced from a single sample in a study of T cell changes during pregnancy in multiple sclerosis. Libraries were prepared by immunoSEQ multiplex PCR; TCRdb keeps only in-frame clonotypes and omits some of them. The table has 15,000 to 20,000 clones, 95% to 97% seen once. This sample comprised peripheral blood, obtained in the third trimester of pregnancy. The receptors shown here come from a female donor with multiple sclerosis, enrolled in a pregnancy study.

The V gene is TRBV27, the J gene TRBJ2-7, with a tentative D call TRBD2 (6 bases). The CDR3 runs 14 residues. V was shortened by 5 bases and J by 7 bases, with 18 bases between the two germline ends. Looked up from germline, CDR1 is MNHEY and CDR2 is SMNVEV (reference sequence). This chain's CDR3 is CASSTGTRRLEQYF. Written as DNA, the CDR3 is TGTGCCAGCAGTACCGGGACTCGACGGCTTGAGCAGTACTTC.

J is TRBJ2-5 and V is TRBV5-5, with a weak D call TRBD2 (6 bases). Per the germline V gene, CDR1 is SGHKS and CDR2 is YYEKEE (reference sequence). V lost 3 bases to trimming and J lost 2 bases, with 14 bases between them. This CDR3 spans 15 amino acids. DNA of the CDR3: TGTGCCAGCAGCTCACCAAGCGGGCAGCAAGAGACCCAGTACTTC. It codes for CASSSPSGQQETQYF.

The gene calls are TRBV7-2 and TRBJ2-2; tentative D call: TRBD2 (7 bases). The V end lost 2 bases, the J end lost 6 bases, and 13 bases lay between the germline ends. This CDR3 is built from 15 residues. CDR1 and CDR2 (germline): SGHTA, FQGNSA. CDR3 sequence: CASSLYLGGPGELFF. Here the CDR3 DNA reads TGTGCCAGCAGCTTATACCTCGGGGGGCCCGGGGAGCTGTTTTTT.

The chain recombines TRBV2 with TRBJ2-5; 11 bases map to TRBD1. The CDR3 is 15 residues long. Germline CDR1 is SNHLY and CDR2 is FYNNEI. V gave up 8 bases and J gave up 5 bases; unmatched junction bases: 10. The CDR3 nucleotides read TGTGCCAGCCCAACGGACAGGGGGCCGCGGGAGACCCAGTACTTC. It specifies CASPTDRGPRETQYF. Full variable domain (remainder filled in from reference TRBV2 and TRBJ2-5): EPEVTQTPSHQVTQMGQEVILRCVPISNHLYFYWYRQILGQKVEFLVSFYNNEISEKSEIFDDQFSVERPDGSNFTLKIRSTKLEDSAMYFCASPTDRGPRETQYFGPGTRLLVL.

DNA for the CDR3: TGTGCCAGTTCTACAGGGGAGTGGGGCACAGATACGCAGTATTTT. Its protein is CASSTGEWGTDTQYF. The gene calls are TRBV19 and TRBJ2-3, with 7 bases aligning to TRBD1. The CDR3 consists of 15 residues. V trimming: 8 bases; J trimming: 1 base; junction bases outside the gene matches: 9. Germline V lookup: CDR1 LNHDA, CDR2 SQIVND (reference sequence).

This rearrangement joins TRBV9 to TRBJ1-3; D remains ambiguous. CDR1 is SGDLS, CDR2 YYNGEE, per germline. The CDR3 has 13 amino acids. V was clipped by 3 bases and J by 4 bases, with 8 bases between them. The DNA of the CDR3 is TGTGCCAGCAGCGGGTACCAGGGAAACACCATATATTTT. Encoded protein: CASSGYQGNTIYF.

The chain uses TRBV5-4 and TRBJ2-5; no clear D gene. V shed 1 base and J shed 2 bases, with 3 bases lying between them. Germline V gene data show CDR1 as SGHNT and CDR2 as YYREEE (reference sequence). The CDR3 is 12 amino acids. The chain's CDR3 is CASSLQQETQYF. The CDR3 nucleotides are TGTGCCAGCAGCTTGCAACAAGAGACCCAGTACTTC.

This chain joins TRBV19 and TRBJ2-2; D unclear. V was trimmed by 3 bases and J by 5 bases, leaving 13 bases between them. Germline CDR1 reads LNHDA; CDR2 reads SQIVND (reference sequence). The CDR3 covers 15 residues. CDR3 bases: TGTGCCAGTAGTATGGGCGTACTGAAGACCGGGGAGCTGTTTTTT. Its translation: CASSMGVLKTGELFF. The full variable domain, in which reference TRBV19 and TRBJ2-2 provide the parts outside the CDR3, is DGGITQSPKYLFRKEGQNVTLSCEQNLNHDAMYWYRQDPGQGLRLIYYSQIVNDFQKGDIAEGYSVSREKKESFPLTVTSAQKNPTAFYLCASSMGVLKTGELFFGEGSRLTVL.

V gene TRBV30 combines with J gene TRBJ2-7; 13 bases line up with TRBD2. J lost 2 bases, V lost 8 bases, and 0 bases had no gene match. The CDR3 spans 12 residues. Germline assignment: CDR1 GTSNPN and CDR2 SVGIG (reference sequence). CDR3: CAGTSGTYEQYF. As DNA, the CDR3 is TGTGCCGGGACTAGCGGGACCTACGAGCAGTACTTC.

The V and J genes are TRBV15 and TRBJ2-3, with 9 bases aligning to TRBD1. Germline V lookup: CDR1 LNHNV, CDR2 YYDKDF (reference sequence). CDR3 length: 15 amino acids. V was clipped by 3 bases and J by 4 bases; unmatched bases: 5. CDR3 protein: CATSRGQGGADTQYF. CDR3 bases: TGTGCCACCAGCAGGGGACAGGGAGGCGCAGATACGCAGTATTTT.

In its sample, this clone was seen once. The chain couples TRBV4-3 to TRBJ1-5; possible D gene TRBD1, 6 bases. CDR1 and CDR2 (germline): LGHNA, YSLEER. V lost 0 bases, J lost 4 bases, and 13 bases lay in between. The CDR3 contains 16 residues. CDR3: CASSQDRQGINQPQHF. DNA of the CDR3: TGCGCCAGCAGCCAAGATAGGCAGGGGATAAATCAGCCCCAGCATTTT.

V usage is TRBV19 and J usage is TRBJ2-5, with TRBD1 identical over 7 bases. CDR3 length: 13 residues. Losses at the gene ends were 5 bases for V and 6 bases for J; bases not matched to a gene: 6. Germline-derived CDR1 and CDR2 are LNHDA and SQIVND (reference sequence). The CDR3 nucleotides read TGTGCCAGTAGTCTCGACAGGGTAAAGACCCAGTACTTC. It is translated as CASSLDRVKTQYF.

This chain links TRBV5-4 with TRBJ2-2, with 10 bases lining up with TRBD1. Germline V gene sequence: CDR1 SGHNT, CDR2 YYREEE (reference sequence). J lost 5 bases, V lost 4 bases, and 11 bases had no gene match. The CDR3 is 17 residues long. The CDR3 region is CASSAIRQGARTGELFF. The CDR3 coding sequence is TGTGCCAGCAGCGCCATTCGACAGGGGGCCCGTACCGGGGAGCTGTTTTTT.

In this sample, this clone turned up once. J is TRBJ2-3 and V is TRBV9; D remains ambiguous. The CDR3 has 14 amino acids. The V end lost 3 bases, the J end lost 2 bases, and 10 bases lay between the germline ends. The germline gives CDR1 SGDLS, CDR2 YYNGEE. The CDR3 region is CASSASPDTDTQYF. CDR3 in DNA: TGTGCCAGCAGCGCCTCCCCAGACACAGATACGCAGTATTTT.

The chain uses TRBV12-5 and TRBJ2-5; 7 bases line up with TRBD2. Germline CDR1 is LGHNT and CDR2 is FRNRAP. The CDR3 covers 13 residues. The CDR3 bases are TGTGCCTCCACCCGGCCCGGGGGGGAGACCCAGTACTTC. This translates into CASTRPGGETQYF.

V gene TRBV2 combines with J gene TRBJ1-1; TRBD1 matches at 7 bases. The germline V gene has CDR1 SNHLY and CDR2 FYNNEI. J gave up 4 bases and V 1 base, and 6 bases lay outside the gene matches. CDR3 length equals 15 residues. Here the CDR3 reads CASSEGVGQSTEAFF. The CDR3, as DNA: TGTGCCAGCAGTGAAGGAGTGGGACAGAGCACTGAAGCTTTCTTT.

The genes are TRBV2 and TRBJ2-1; D unclear. The CDR3 runs to 11 residues. The germline V gene encodes CDR1 SNHLY and CDR2 FYNNEI. Trimming stripped 4 bases from V and 8 bases from J, with 6 bases between. The CDR3 region has the DNA TGTGCCAGCAGTGTCCGGGATGAGCAGTTCTTC. Protein sequence: CASSVRDEQFF.

The rearrangement uses TRBV28 and TRBJ1-5; D call uncertain. Between the trimmed V and J ends, which lost 7 bases and 0 bases, there was a span of 10 bases. This CDR3 is 14 amino acids long. CDR1 and CDR2 from the germline V gene are MDHEN and SYDVKM. CDR3 region: CASISGDSNQPQHF. The CDR3 DNA is TGTGCCAGCATCTCCGGGGATAGCAATCAGCCCCAGCATTTT.

The V call is TRBV28, the J call TRBJ2-1; 9 positions match TRBD2. Trimming cost V 7 bases and J 7 bases; bases outside gene matches: 5. The CDR3 is made up of 13 amino acids. CDR1 is MDHEN, CDR2 SYDVKM, per germline. In DNA form, the CDR3 reads TGTGCCAGCACCTGGACTAGCGATAATGAGCAGTTCTTC. It translates to CASTWTSDNEQFF.

The chain joins TRBV5-8 to TRBJ2-7, with a possible D match to TRBD2 (5 bases). Trimming shortened V by 0 bases and J by 5 bases, and 15 bases separated the two germline ends. Germline V gene lookup returns CDR1 SGHTS and CDR2 YDEGEE. There are 15 residues in the CDR3. CDR3 in amino acids: CASSLVRGQEDEQYF. The CDR3 bases are TGTGCCAGCAGCTTGGTTCGTGGGCAGGAGGACGAGCAGTACTTC.

The chain couples TRBV2 to TRBJ2-4, with D hard to call. Germline V gene sequence: CDR1 SNHLY, CDR2 FYNNEI. CDR3 length: 14 residues. Trimming took off 0 bases at V and 2 bases at J, with 5 bases between the two ends. The CDR3 nucleotides read TGTGCCAGCAGTGAAGCGCGGCCCAAAAACATTCAGTACTTC. This gives the protein CASSEARPKNIQYF.

J is TRBJ2-7 and V is TRBV7-9; D is undetermined. The ends were cut back, 5 bases at V and 5 bases at J, with 10 bases in the middle. The V gene's germline CDR1 is SEHNR and CDR2 FQNEAQ (reference sequence). The CDR3 is 12 amino acids. CDR3 sequence reads: CASSPRWDEQYF. In nucleotides, the CDR3 is TGTGCCAGCAGCCCGAGGTGGGACGAGCAGTACTTC.

The rearrangement joins TRBV19 to TRBJ2-3; 14 nucleotides agree with TRBD2. Germline V gene lookup returns CDR1 LNHDA and CDR2 SQIVND (reference sequence). J gave up 2 bases and V 4 bases, and 8 bases lay outside the gene matches. The CDR3 consists of 18 residues. The CDR3 sequence is CASSTGLAGGGSTDTQYF. In DNA form, the CDR3 reads TGTGCCAGTAGTACCGGACTAGCGGGAGGAGGGTCCACAGATACGCAGTATTTT.

The gene calls are TRBV4-1 and TRBJ1-1, with 9 bases identical to TRBD1. The V segment lost 5 bases and the J segment 0 bases; nucleotides outside the gene matches: 16. The CDR3 contains 19 residues. The V gene's germline CDR1 is MGHRA and CDR2 YSYEKL. The CDR3 DNA reads as TGCGCCAGCAGCACCCGGACAGGGGTCCCAACGGGCGTGAACACTGAAGCTTTCTTT. The encoded protein is CASSTRTGVPTGVNTEAFF.

V gene TRBV5-1 combines with J gene TRBJ2-5; D ambiguous. The CDR3 is made up of 12 amino acids. In germline, CDR1 is SGHRS, CDR2 YFSETQ. Trimming left V 4 bases short and J 5 bases short, with 9 bases between. The chain's CDR3 is CASSRSEETQYF. The CDR3 DNA is TGCGCCAGCAGCCGGAGTGAGGAGACCCAGTACTTC.

This clone has just one count. The chain combines TRBV9 with TRBJ2-1; tentative D call: TRBD1 (5 bases). The CDR3 contains 13 residues. CDR1 is SGDLS, CDR2 YYNGEE, per germline. V gave up 2 bases and J gave up 7 bases, with 10 bases separating them. The CDR3 DNA follows: TGTGCCAGCAGCGTTACTTACAGGAATGAGCAGTTCTTC. The encoded protein is CASSVTYRNEQFF.

The V call is TRBV19, the J call TRBJ2-7; 15 nucleotides align to TRBD2. The CDR3 extends over 16 amino acids. V was clipped by 4 bases and J by 1 base; unmatched bases: 2. Germline V CDR1 and CDR2: LNHDA, SQIVND (reference sequence). The CDR3 DNA is TGTGCCAGTAGTACGGGGACTAGCGGGAGGTCCTACGAGCAGTACTTC. It codes for CASSTGTSGRSYEQYF.